Below are 25 T cell receptor beta chains sequenced from a single sample in a study of CD8 T cells in ankylosing spondylitis. Study-wide points: What appeared characteristic of ankylosing spondylitis blood was a TCR beta motif of under 10 highly homologous variants.

Using its own MiXCR run on the 5' RACE reads, TCRdb lists one record per CDR3 protein. The sample has 350,000 or so distinct CDR3 sequences, approximately 8.2% seen once. No antigens are known for them. Source material: blood, either unsorted or a sorted T cell fraction (not recorded which). The receptors shown here come from a male donor with ankylosing spondylitis.

This clonotype was seen repeatedly, ten times or more. The chain is built from TRBV12-3 or TRBV12-4 and TRBJ1-1, with TRBD1 as a possible D gene (6 bases). Trimming shortened V by 5 bases and J by 11 bases, and 12 bases separated the two germline ends. CDR3 length equals 11 residues. CDR3 sequence: CASSLYRDAFF. Written as DNA, the CDR3 is TGTGCCAGCAGTCTCTACAGGGACGCTTTCTTT.

This clonotype was seen ten or more times. The chain links TRBV5-1 to TRBJ2-2; TRBD2 matches 10 bases. There are 15 residues in the CDR3. V lost 0 bases and J lost 5; bases outside the gene matches: 1. Germline-derived CDR1 and CDR2 are SGHRS and YFSETQ. In DNA, the CDR3 is TGCGCCAGCAGCTTGGGGACTAGCGGAACCGGGGAGCTGTTTTTT. This codes for CASSLGTSGTGELFF.

V gene TRBV27 combines with J gene TRBJ2-1, with D perhaps TRBD1 (6 bases). CDR3 length equals 14 residues. The V and J ends lost 6 bases and 6 bases respectively, with 15 bases between them. Looked up from germline, CDR1 is MNHEY and CDR2 is SMNVEV (reference sequence). The CDR3 is CASRPRDTVNEQFF. The CDR3 nucleotides read TGTGCCAGCAGACCCCGGGACACCGTCAATGAGCAGTTCTTC.

This clonotype appeared a few times. V is TRBV12-3 or TRBV12-4 and J is TRBJ1-1; possible D gene TRBD1, 5 bases. CDR3 length: 14 amino acids. The V end was cut by 3 bases, the J end by 3 bases, with 11 bases between. The CDR3 DNA reads as TGTGCCAGCAGTTTTGGGGGGTCGGACACTGAAGCTTTCTTT. This gives the protein CASSFGGSDTEAFF.

This clonotype showed up just a few times. The chain couples TRBV12-3 or TRBV12-4 to TRBJ2-1; D possibly corresponds to TRBD2 (5 bases). This CDR3 spans 17 amino acids. V lost 4 bases to trimming and J lost 8 bases, with 24 bases between them. Written as DNA, the CDR3 is TGTGCCAGCAGTTCGCACCCGATGGGAGAGATCCAGGATGAGCAGTTCTTC. It codes for CASSSHPMGEIQDEQFF.

In DNA form, the CDR3 reads TGTGCCATCAGCACCCTAGGGAACAATGAGCAGTTCTTC. Amino acid sequence: CAISTLGNNEQFF. The chain combines TRBV10-3 with TRBJ2-1; D is undetermined. Per the germline V gene, CDR1 is ENHRY and CDR2 is SYGVKD. Trimming stripped 6 bases from V and 5 bases from J, with 11 bases between. The CDR3 totals 13 residues.

This clonotype has just a few counts. The rearrangement links TRBV18 to TRBJ2-7, with TRBD1 as a possible D gene (5 bases). The CDR3 consists of 14 residues. V lost 4 bases to trimming and J lost 2 bases, with 12 bases between them. Germline CDR1 is KGHSH and CDR2 is LQKENI. The CDR3 is CASSRGAQTYEQYF. Written as DNA, the CDR3 is TGTGCCAGCTCACGGGGCGCTCAAACCTACGAGCAGTACTTC.

Many counts were recorded for this clonotype. The chain links TRBV9 to TRBJ2-5; no definite D call. The CDR3 contains 15 residues. The V and J ends lost 3 bases and 7 bases respectively, with 19 bases between them. Germline values: CDR1 SGDLS, CDR2 YYNGEE. CDR3: CASSAKDGKSGTQYF. The CDR3 DNA sequence: TGTGCCAGCAGCGCCAAGGACGGAAAAAGTGGGACCCAGTACTTC. The whole variable domain, filled in from reference TRBV9 and TRBJ2-5, reads DSGVTQTPKHLITATGQRVTLRCSPRSGDLSVYWYQQSLDQGLQFLIQYYNGEERAKGNILERFSAQQFPDLHSELNLSSLELGDSALYFCASSAKDGKSGTQYFGPGTRLLVL.

This clonotype came up many times. The chain combines TRBV28 with TRBJ2-3, with D hard to call. V was clipped by 2 bases and J by 6 bases, with 12 bases between them. The germline CDR1 and CDR2 sequences are MDHEN and SYDVKM. The CDR3 has 14 amino acids. CDR3 nucleotide sequence: TGTGCCAGCAGTTTACAGGCCACCTGGGATACGCAGTATTTT. Amino acids: CASSLQATWDTQYF.

This chain uses TRBV5-1 with TRBJ2-5; D is possibly TRBD2 (5 bases). The V end lost 2 bases, the J end lost 0 bases, and 14 bases lay between the germline ends. In germline, CDR1 is SGHRS, CDR2 YFSETQ. The CDR3 covers 16 residues. The CDR3 sequence is CASSFLLGVYQETQYF. The CDR3 coding sequence is TGCGCCAGCAGCTTCCTCCTCGGGGTGTACCAAGAGACCCAGTACTTC.

V usage is TRBV7-2 and J usage is TRBJ1-4; D not certain. Germline V lookup: CDR1 SGHTA, CDR2 FQGNSA. CDR3 length: 17 residues. Deletions cut 1 base from V and 0 bases from J, with 12 bases between. This chain's CDR3 is CASSLDGSLATNEKLFF. DNA of the CDR3: TGTGCCAGCAGCTTAGATGGCAGCTTGGCAACTAATGAAAAACTGTTTTTT. Supplemented by reference TRBV7-2 and TRBJ1-4, the full variable domain reads GAGVSQSPSNKVTEKGKDVELRCDPISGHTALYWYRQSLGQGLEFLIYFQGNSAPDKSGLPSDRFSAERTGGSVSTLTIQRTQQEDSAVYLCASSLDGSLATNEKLFFGSGTQLSVL.

This clonotype was detected a few times. This chain links TRBV3-1 with TRBJ1-1, with D unresolved. The ends were cut back, 4 bases at V and 1 base at J, with 7 bases in the middle. Germline CDR1 LGHDT, CDR2 YNNKEL (reference sequence). This CDR3 contains 13 residues. The CDR3 bases are TGTGCCAGCAGCCGCGAGAAGAACACTGAAGCTTTCTTT. Its protein is CASSREKNTEAFF.

The V gene is TRBV5-1, the J gene TRBJ2-5; D possibly corresponds to TRBD2 (5 bases). CDR1 is SGHRS and CDR2 is YFSETQ in the germline V gene. This CDR3 is built from 16 residues. The V end was cut by 4 bases, the J end by 2 bases, with 18 bases between. The CDR3 loop is CASSATLATGQETQYF. CDR3 bases: TGCGCCAGCAGCGCCACGCTGGCCACGGGGCAAGAGACCCAGTACTTC.

The chain joins TRBV7-2 to TRBJ2-7, with no clear D. CDR1 and CDR2 from the germline V gene are SGHTA and FQGNSA. Between the trimmed V and J ends, which lost 4 bases and 3 bases, there was a span of 13 bases. The CDR3 loop spans 14 amino acids. The CDR3 DNA reads TGTGCCAGCAGCTCCCAACCCGAATTCTACGAGCAGTACTTC. Encoded protein: CASSSQPEFYEQYF.

The CDR3 sequence is CSVALLAGGYEQYF. The CDR3 DNA is TGCAGCGTTGCCCTCTTAGCGGGAGGCTACGAGCAGTACTTC. The gene calls are TRBV29-1 and TRBJ2-7; TRBD2 aligns across 10 bases. The germline V gene has CDR1 SQVTM and CDR2 ANQGSEA. This CDR3 comprises 14 residues. The V and J ends lost 4 bases and 3 bases, in that order; junction bases with no gene match: 6.

There are many counts of this clonotype. The rearrangement joins TRBV28 to TRBJ2-7, with a tentative D call TRBD2 (6 bases). The CDR3 runs 14 residues. The V end was cut by 5 bases, the J end by 1 base, with 12 bases between. The germline gives CDR1 MDHEN, CDR2 SYDVKM. CDR3 sequence (DNA): TGTGCCAGCAGTCCACTGGGGGGTTCCTACGAGCAGTACTTC. The encoded protein is CASSPLGGSYEQYF.

The V gene is TRBV10-2, the J gene TRBJ2-3; 8 bases line up with TRBD1. V was pared by 5 bases and J by 2 bases, with 9 bases of the junction left unmatched. This CDR3 is 16 amino acids long. Germline CDR1 is WSHSY and CDR2 is SAAADI. The DNA of the CDR3 is TGCGCCAGCAGTAACCCGGACAGGGAATACACAGATACGCAGTATTTT. As protein: CASSNPDREYTDTQYF.

This clonotype was found many times. This chain uses TRBV15 with TRBJ1-5, with no clear D. This CDR3 has 13 residues. V dropped 0 bases and J dropped 4 bases, with 4 bases sitting between them. Germline values: CDR1 LNHNV, CDR2 YYDKDF (reference sequence). The CDR3 DNA sequence: TGTGCCACCAGCAGAGATCAGAATCAGCCCCAGCATTTT. Translating gives CATSRDQNQPQHF.

In its sample, this clonotype was seen a few times. V gene TRBV5-1 combines with J gene TRBJ1-5; D unresolved. Germline V gene lookup returns CDR1 SGHRS and CDR2 YFSETQ. Between the trimmed V and J ends, which lost 0 bases and 0 bases, there was a span of 7 bases. The CDR3 contains 15 residues. The CDR3 nucleotides are TGCGCCAGCAGCTTGGGGGCCAGTAGCAATCAGCCCCAGCATTTT. This codes for CASSLGASSNQPQHF.

The chain joins TRBV2 to TRBJ2-1, with 12 bases lining up with TRBD2. Germline values: CDR1 SNHLY, CDR2 FYNNEI. This CDR3 region has 19 residues. V gave up 2 bases and J gave up 6 bases; unmatched junction bases: 14. As DNA, the CDR3 is TGTGCCAGCAGTGAATGGACTAGCGGGACTAACAGGGATGGCAATGAGCAGTTCTTC. Translated, it gives CASSEWTSGTNRDGNEQFF.

This clonotype was seen more than once but under ten times. The chain is built from TRBV5-1 and TRBJ2-6, with 13 nucleotides matching TRBD2. V shed 1 base, J shed 0 bases, and the junction held 4 bases outside the gene matches. CDR1 is SGHRS and CDR2 is YFSETQ in the germline V gene. The CDR3 extends over 19 amino acids. CDR3 in amino acids: CASSLWTSGRSSGANVLTF. CDR3 DNA sequence: TGCGCCAGCAGCTTGTGGACTAGCGGGAGAAGCTCTGGGGCCAACGTCCTGACTTTC.

DNA for the CDR3: TGCAGTGCTAGAGACAGGCAAAGGAACACCGGGGAGCTGTTTTTT. It specifies CSARDRQRNTGELFF. The chain joins TRBV20-1 to TRBJ2-2, with D uncertain. V lost 0 bases to trimming and J lost 1 base, with 9 bases between them. The CDR3 is 15 residues long. Germline CDR1 DFQATT, CDR2 SNEGSKA (reference sequence).

The chain links TRBV27 to TRBJ1-6, with 8 bases matching TRBD1. Germline values: CDR1 MNHEY, CDR2 SMNVEV (reference sequence). The CDR3 contains 16 residues. The V and J ends lost 1 base and 7 bases, in that order; junction bases with no gene match: 6. The chain's CDR3 is CASSLLAGGSNSPLHF. CDR3 bases: TGTGCCAGCAGTTTATTGGCAGGGGGCTCAAATTCACCCCTCCACTTT.

In this sample, this clonotype turned up a few times. The chain employs TRBV7-3 and TRBJ1-2; a weak D match, TRBD1 (5 bases). The CDR3 is 13 amino acids. The V end lost 5 bases, the J end lost 4 bases, and 11 bases lay between the germline ends. Germline lookup yields CDR1 SGHTA and CDR2 FQGTGA. The CDR3 region is CASSRDRLYGYTF. CDR3 nucleotide sequence: TGTGCCAGCAGCCGAGACAGACTCTATGGCTACACCTTC.

This clonotype was observed many times. This chain uses TRBV7-8 with TRBJ2-7, with TRBD2 matching 7 bases. Germline V CDR1 and CDR2: SGHVS, FQNEAQ. The CDR3 sequence is 15 residues long. Losses at the gene ends were 6 bases for V and 3 bases for J; bases not matched to a gene: 11. The CDR3 DNA sequence: TGTGCCAGCAGACAAAGGGCGGGGGAAAGCTACGAGCAGTACTTC. It yields the protein CASRQRAGESYEQYF.